This TCR beta chain originates from a study of blood T cell repertoires in COVID-19. Overall study: Acute and convalescent COVID-19 samples came from the United States, Italy and Spain. The analysed material was cDNA or gDNA that came from T cells, B-cell-depleted T cells, or PBMCs.

The CDR3 has 11 residues. Germline assignment: CDR1 SGHTA and CDR2 FQGNSA. Clones were sequenced by immunoSEQ multiplex PCR, and TCRdb holds only the in-frame ones, with some missing. The table lists some 220,000 clones, 83% of them singletons. This clone was observed once. Followed longitudinally, the Seattle patients had been enrolled during active infection. The TCR comes from a woman aged 25 to 39 with COVID-19, enrolled during active disease. Sequencing used peripheral blood. The genes are TRBV7-2 and TRBJ1-2, with a weak D call TRBD1 (6 bases). CDR3 loop: CGSGTTYGYTF. The CDR3 DNA is TGTGGATCCGGGACAACGTATGGCTACACCTTC.